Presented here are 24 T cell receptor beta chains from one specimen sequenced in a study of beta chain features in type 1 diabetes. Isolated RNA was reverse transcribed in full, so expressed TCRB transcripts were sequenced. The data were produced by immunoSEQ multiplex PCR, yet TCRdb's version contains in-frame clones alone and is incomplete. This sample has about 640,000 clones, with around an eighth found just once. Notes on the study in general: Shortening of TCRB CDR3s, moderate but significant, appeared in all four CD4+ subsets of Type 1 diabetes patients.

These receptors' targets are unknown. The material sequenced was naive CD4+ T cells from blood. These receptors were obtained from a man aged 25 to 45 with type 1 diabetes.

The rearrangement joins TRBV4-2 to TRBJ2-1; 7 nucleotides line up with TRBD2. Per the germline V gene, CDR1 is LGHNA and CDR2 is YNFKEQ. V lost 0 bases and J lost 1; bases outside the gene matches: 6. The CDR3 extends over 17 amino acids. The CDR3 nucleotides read TGTGCCAGCAGCCAAGATCCGGGCGGGGGATCCTACAATGAGCAGTTCTTC. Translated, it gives CASSQDPGGGSYNEQFF.

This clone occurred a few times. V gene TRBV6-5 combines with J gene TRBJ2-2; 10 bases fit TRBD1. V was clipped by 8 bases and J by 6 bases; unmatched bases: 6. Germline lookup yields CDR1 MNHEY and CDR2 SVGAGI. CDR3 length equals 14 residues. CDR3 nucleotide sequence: TGTGCCAGCCACCGGGACAGGGGCCCCGGGGAGCTGTTTTTT. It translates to CASHRDRGPGELFF.

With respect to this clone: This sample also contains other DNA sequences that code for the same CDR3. This chain's CDR3 is CASSIAGLETQYF. The CDR3 DNA reads TGTGCCAGTAGTATAGCTGGGTTGGAGACCCAGTACTTC. This sequence joins TRBV19 and TRBJ2-5; unclear D gene. Trimming removed 1 base from V and 5 bases from J, with 8 bases in between. The germline V gene has CDR1 LNHDA and CDR2 SQIVND (reference sequence). CDR3 length: 13 residues.

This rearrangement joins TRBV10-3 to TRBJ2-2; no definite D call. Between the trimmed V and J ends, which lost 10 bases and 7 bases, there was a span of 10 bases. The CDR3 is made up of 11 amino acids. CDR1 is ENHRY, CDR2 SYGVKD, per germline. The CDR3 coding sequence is TGTGCCACCCGACTCAGCGGGGAGCTGTTTTTT. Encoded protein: CATRLSGELFF.

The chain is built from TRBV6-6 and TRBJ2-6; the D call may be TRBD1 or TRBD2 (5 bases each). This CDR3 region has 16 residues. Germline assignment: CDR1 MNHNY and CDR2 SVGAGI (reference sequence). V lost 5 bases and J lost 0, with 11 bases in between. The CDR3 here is CASSGTGHSGANVLTF. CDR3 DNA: TGTGCCAGCAGTGGGACGGGCCACTCTGGGGCCAACGTCCTGACTTTC.

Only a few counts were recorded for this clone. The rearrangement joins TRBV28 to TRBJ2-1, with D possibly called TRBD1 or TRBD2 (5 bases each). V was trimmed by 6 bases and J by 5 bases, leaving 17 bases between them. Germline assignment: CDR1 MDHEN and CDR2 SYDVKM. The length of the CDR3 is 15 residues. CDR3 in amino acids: CASSPRDGADNEQFF. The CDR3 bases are TGTGCCAGCAGCCCACGGGACGGGGCCGACAATGAGCAGTTCTTC.

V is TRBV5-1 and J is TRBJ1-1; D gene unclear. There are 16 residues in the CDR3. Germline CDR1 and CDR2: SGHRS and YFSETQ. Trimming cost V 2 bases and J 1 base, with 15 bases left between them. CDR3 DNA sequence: TGCGCCAGCAGCTTCGAGTTGGGGTTGGGGAACACTGAAGCTTTCTTT. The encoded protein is CASSFELGLGNTEAFF.

The CDR3: CASSMREETQYF. For the CDR3, the DNA is TGTGCCAGTAGTATGCGGGAAGAGACCCAGTACTTC. The rearrangement links TRBV19 to TRBJ2-5; a possible D gene is TRBD2 (5 bases). This CDR3 spans 12 amino acids. Germline loops: CDR1 LNHDA, CDR2 SQIVND (reference sequence). Trimming shortened V by 3 bases and J by 3 bases, and 5 bases separated the two germline ends. The full variable domain, its missing parts supplied by reference TRBV19 and TRBJ2-5, is DGGITQSPKYLFRKEGQNVTLSCEQNLNHDAMYWYRQDPGQGLRLIYYSQIVNDFQKGDIAEGYSVSREKKESFPLTVTSAQKNPTAFYLCASSMREETQYFGPGTRLLVL.

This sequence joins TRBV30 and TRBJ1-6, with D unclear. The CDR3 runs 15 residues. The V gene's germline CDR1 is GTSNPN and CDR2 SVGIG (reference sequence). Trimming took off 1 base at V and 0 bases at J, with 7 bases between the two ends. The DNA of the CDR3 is TGTGCCTGGAGTGCCCAAAGCTCCTATAATTCACCCCTCCACTTT. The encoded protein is CAWSAQSSYNSPLHF.

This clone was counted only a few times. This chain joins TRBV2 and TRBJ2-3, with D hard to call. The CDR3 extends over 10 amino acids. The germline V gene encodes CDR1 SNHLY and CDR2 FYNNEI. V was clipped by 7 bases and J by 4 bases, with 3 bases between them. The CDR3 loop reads CASTADTQYF. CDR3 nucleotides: TGTGCCAGCACTGCAGATACGCAGTATTTT.

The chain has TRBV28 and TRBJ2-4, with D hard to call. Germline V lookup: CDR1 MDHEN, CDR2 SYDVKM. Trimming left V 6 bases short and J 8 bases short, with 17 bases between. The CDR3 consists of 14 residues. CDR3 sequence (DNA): TGTGCCAGCAGCTTGACCCTACCTCGGGACATTCAGTACTTC. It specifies CASSLTLPRDIQYF.

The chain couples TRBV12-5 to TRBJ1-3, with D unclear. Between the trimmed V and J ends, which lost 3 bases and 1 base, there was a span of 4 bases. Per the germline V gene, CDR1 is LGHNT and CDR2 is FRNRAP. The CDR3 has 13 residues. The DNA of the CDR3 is TGTGCTAGTGGTTTTCGGTCTGGAAACACCATATATTTT. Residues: CASGFRSGNTIYF.

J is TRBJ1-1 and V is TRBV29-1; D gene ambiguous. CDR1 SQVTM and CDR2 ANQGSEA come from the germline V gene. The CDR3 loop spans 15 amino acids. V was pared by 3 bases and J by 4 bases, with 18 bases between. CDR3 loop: CSVDFSLKGGTEAFF. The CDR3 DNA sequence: TGCAGCGTTGATTTTTCGTTAAAGGGCGGCACTGAAGCTTTCTTT.

CDR3 loop: CASSELWDSTDTQYF. The CDR3 region has the DNA TGTGCCAGCAGTGAACTATGGGATTCCACAGATACGCAGTATTTT. V and J are TRBV6-1 and TRBJ2-3; D not resolved. Germline loops: CDR1 MNHNS, CDR2 SASEGT. Trimming cost V 2 bases and J 2 bases, with 11 bases left between them. The CDR3 is 15 residues long.

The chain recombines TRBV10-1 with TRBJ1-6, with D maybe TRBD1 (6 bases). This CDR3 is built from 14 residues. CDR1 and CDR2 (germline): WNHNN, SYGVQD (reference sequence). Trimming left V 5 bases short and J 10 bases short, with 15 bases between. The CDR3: CASSPNQGMSPLHF. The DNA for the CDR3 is TGCGCCAGCAGTCCAAACCAGGGGATGTCACCCCTCCACTTT.

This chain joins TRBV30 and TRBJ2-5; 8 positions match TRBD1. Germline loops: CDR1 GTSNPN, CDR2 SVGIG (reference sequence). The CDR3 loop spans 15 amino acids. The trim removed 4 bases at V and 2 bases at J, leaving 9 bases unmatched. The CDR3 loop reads CAWTQAGQGQETQYF. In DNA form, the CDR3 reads TGTGCCTGGACCCAAGCTGGACAGGGTCAAGAGACCCAGTACTTC.

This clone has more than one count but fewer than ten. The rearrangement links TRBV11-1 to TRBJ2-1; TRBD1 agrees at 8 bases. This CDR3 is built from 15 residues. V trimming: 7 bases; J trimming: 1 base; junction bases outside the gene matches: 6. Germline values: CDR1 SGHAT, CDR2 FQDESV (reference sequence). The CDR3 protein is CASNRRTGSYNEQFF. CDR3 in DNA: TGTGCCAGCAACCGCCGGACAGGGTCCTACAATGAGCAGTTCTTC.

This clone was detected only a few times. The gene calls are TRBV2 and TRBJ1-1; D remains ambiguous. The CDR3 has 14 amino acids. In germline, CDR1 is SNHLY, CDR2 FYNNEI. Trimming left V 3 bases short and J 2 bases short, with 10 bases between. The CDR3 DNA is TGTGCCAGCAGTGAGAGGGTCGGTAACACTGAAGCTTTCTTT. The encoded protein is CASSERVGNTEAFF.

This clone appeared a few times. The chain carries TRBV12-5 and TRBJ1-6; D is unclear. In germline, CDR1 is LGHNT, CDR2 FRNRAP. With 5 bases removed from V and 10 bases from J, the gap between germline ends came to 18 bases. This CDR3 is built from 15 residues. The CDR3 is CASGREIHVGSPLHF. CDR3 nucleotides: TGTGCTAGTGGTCGGGAGATTCACGTTGGGTCACCCCTCCACTTT. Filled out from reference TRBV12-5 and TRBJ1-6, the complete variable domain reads DARVTQTPRHKVTEMGQEVTMRCQPILGHNTVFWYRQTMMQGLELLAYFRNRAPLDDSGMPKDRFSAEMPDATLATLKIQPSEPRDSAVYFCASGREIHVGSPLHFGNGTRLTVT.

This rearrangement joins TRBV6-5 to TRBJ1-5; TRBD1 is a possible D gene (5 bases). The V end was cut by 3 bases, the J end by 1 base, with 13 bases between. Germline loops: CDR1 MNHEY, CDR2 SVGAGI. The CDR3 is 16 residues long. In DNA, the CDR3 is TGTGCCAGCAGTTATTCGGGGCGGGGGAGCAATCAGCCCCAGCATTTT. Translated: CASSYSGRGSNQPQHF.

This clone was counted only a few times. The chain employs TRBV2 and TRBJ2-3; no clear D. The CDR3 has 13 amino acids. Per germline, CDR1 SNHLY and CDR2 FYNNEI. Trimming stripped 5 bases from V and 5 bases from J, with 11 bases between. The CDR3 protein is CASSLDPRDTQYF. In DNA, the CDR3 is TGTGCCAGCAGTCTGGACCCACGAGATACGCAGTATTTT.

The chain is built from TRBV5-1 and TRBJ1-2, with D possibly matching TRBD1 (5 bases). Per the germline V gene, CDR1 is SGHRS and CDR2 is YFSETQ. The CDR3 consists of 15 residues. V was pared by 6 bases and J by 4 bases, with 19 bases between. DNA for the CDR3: TGCGCCAGCACCCTAAATGCGGGGCCCTCCTATGGCTACACCTTC. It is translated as CASTLNAGPSYGYTF. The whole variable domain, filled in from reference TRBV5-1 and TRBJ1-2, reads KAGVTQTPRYLIKTRGQQVTLSCSPISGHRSVSWYQQTPGQGLQFLFEYFSETQRNKGNFPGRFSGRQFSNSRSEMNVSTLELGDSALYLCASTLNAGPSYGYTFGSGTRLTVV.

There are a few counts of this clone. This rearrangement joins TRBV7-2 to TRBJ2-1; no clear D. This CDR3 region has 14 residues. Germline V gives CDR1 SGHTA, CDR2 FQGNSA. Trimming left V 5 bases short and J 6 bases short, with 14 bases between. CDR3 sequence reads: CASSRSGFVNEQFF. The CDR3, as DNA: TGTGCCAGCAGCCGTAGTGGATTCGTCAATGAGCAGTTCTTC.

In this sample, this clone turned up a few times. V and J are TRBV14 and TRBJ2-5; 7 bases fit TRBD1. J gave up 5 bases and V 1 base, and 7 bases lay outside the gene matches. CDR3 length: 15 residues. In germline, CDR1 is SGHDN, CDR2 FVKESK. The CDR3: CASSQVAGGLETQYF. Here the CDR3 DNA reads TGTGCCAGCAGCCAAGTGGCAGGGGGTTTGGAGACCCAGTACTTC.